This is a list of T cell receptor beta chains from one sample in a study of cytomegalovirus exposure and HLA in healthy donors. Repertoires were generated with immunoSEQ multiplex PCR, while TCRdb's copy carries only in-frame clones and drops some. The data show about 190,000 clones, roughly four fifths seen once. Sequenced sample: PBMCs. These receptors all come from a woman in her thirties in good health and CMV-seropositive. CDR3s include the opening cysteine and the closing phenylalanine or tryptophan. A D gene is named only where the DNA matches it firmly. Size tells how often a clone was seen (once, few, many) or the class of an expanded clone, and some rows leave it out.

v_call,d_call,clone_size,j_call,cdr3_aa,cdr3_nt
TRBV5-4,NA,NA,TRBJ2-5,CASSLTSSETQYF,TGTGCCAGCAGCTTGACTAGTTCGGAGACCCAGTACTTC
TRBV6-7,TRBD2,NA,TRBJ2-1,CASSYEVRGRARNEQFF,TGTGCCAGCAGTTATGAGGTTCGCGGGAGGGCCCGCAATGAGCAGTTCTTC
TRBV19,TRBD1,NA,TRBJ2-7,CASSMGGGTGASEQYF,TGTGCCAGTAGTATGGGAGGCGGGACAGGGGCGTCCGAGCAGTACTTC
TRBV7-9,NA,NA,TRBJ1-4,CASSFISGNGEKLFF,TGTGCCAGCAGCTTCATAAGCGGGAATGGGGAAAAACTGTTTTTT
TRBV6-1,NA,NA,TRBJ1-5,CASSEAAYQPQHF,TGTGCCAGCAGTGAAGCGGCTTATCAGCCCCAGCATTTT
TRBV2,TRBD2,NA,TRBJ2-7,CASSPGGSGRAVYEQYF,TGTGCCAGCAGTCCGGGGGGTAGCGGGAGGGCCGTGTACGAGCAGTACTTC
TRBV5-6,TRBD1,NA,TRBJ2-5,CASSLGQGRGETQYF,TGTGCCAGCAGCTTGGGACAGGGCCGAGGCGAGACCCAGTACTTC
TRBV19,TRBD2,NA,TRBJ2-3,CASSIRSGRADTQYF,TGTGCCAGTAGTATACGTAGCGGGAGGGCAGATACGCAGTATTTT
TRBV6-4,NA,NA,TRBJ2-7,CASSESRVSHEQYF,TGTGCCAGCAGTGAGTCCAGGGTGTCCCACGAGCAGTACTTC
TRBV28,TRBD1,once,TRBJ1-1,CASSHGGQGPNTEAFF,TGTGCCAGCAGTCACGGGGGACAGGGACCGAACACTGAAGCTTTCTTT
TRBV5-4,NA,NA,TRBJ2-3,CASSADSGTPRPDTQYF,TGTGCCAGCAGCGCGGACTCCGGGACACCTCGACCAGATACGCAGTATTTT
TRBV5-1,NA,NA,TRBJ1-2,CASSGGVISGYTF,TGCGCCAGCAGCGGAGGCGTAATATCTGGCTACACCTTC
TRBV19,TRBD1,NA,TRBJ1-5,CASTRDRASDSNQPQHF,TGTGCCAGTACAAGGGACAGAGCATCAGATAGCAATCAGCCCCAGCATTTT
TRBV7-6,TRBD1,few,TRBJ2-7,CASSLVGTGTSEQYF,TGTGCCAGCAGCTTAGTAGGGACAGGGACCTCCGAGCAGTACTTC
TRBV7-9,TRBD2,once,TRBJ2-1,CASGRLAGGSYNEQFF,TGTGCCAGCGGTCGACTAGCGGGAGGTTCATACAATGAGCAGTTCTTC
TRBV19,NA,NA,TRBJ2-7,CASSPFDSPTYEQYF,TGTGCCAGTAGTCCCTTTGACTCCCCCACCTACGAGCAGTACTTC
TRBV9,NA,NA,TRBJ2-3,CASSVLASTDTQYF,TGTGCCAGCAGCGTACTGGCCAGCACAGATACGCAGTATTTT
TRBV11-3,NA,few,TRBJ2-1,CASSLGGQGHNEQFF,TGTGCCAGCAGCTTAGGGGGCCAAGGCCACAATGAGCAGTTCTTC
TRBV11-2,NA,few,TRBJ2-5,CASSPRGVDIETQYF,TGTGCCAGCAGCCCCCGAGGCGTGGACATCGAGACCCAGTACTTC
TRBV6-5,NA,NA,TRBJ1-1,CASSYLGGPNTEAFF,TGTGCCAGCAGTTACTTAGGGGGACCGAACACTGAAGCTTTCTTT
TRBV11-2,NA,NA,TRBJ2-3,CASSRGGGTDTQYF,TGTGCCAGCAGCAGAGGGGGAGGCACAGATACGCAGTATTTT
TRBV19,NA,few,TRBJ1-2,CASSIVDINYGYTF,TGTGCCAGTAGTATAGTAGACATCAACTATGGCTACACCTTC
TRBV7-9,NA,NA,TRBJ1-2,CSSSLKDKDNYGYTF,TGTTCCAGCAGCTTAAAGGACAAGGATAACTATGGCTACACCTTC
TRBV6-1,TRBD1,NA,TRBJ1-2,CASSDKLGTARGYTF,TGTGCCAGCAGTGACAAACTCGGGACAGCGCGGGGCTACACCTTC
TRBV11-2,NA,once,TRBJ1-2,CASSLMRVTGYTF,TGTGCCAGCAGCTTAATGCGTGTTACTGGCTACACCTTC
TRBV19,NA,NA,TRBJ2-7,CASSIEAVSGYEQYF,TGTGCCAGTAGTATAGAGGCTGTCTCAGGCTACGAGCAGTACTTC
TRBV7-2,NA,NA,TRBJ2-5,CASSLPQIQETQYF,TGTGCCAGCAGCTTACCACAGATTCAAGAGACCCAGTACTTC
TRBV5-8,NA,NA,TRBJ1-3,CASREGLRTGRNTIYF,TGTGCCAGCAGAGAGGGGCTCAGAACAGGGAGAAACACCATATATTTT
TRBV19,TRBD2,NA,TRBJ2-1,CASSILGSGRAYNEQFF,TGTGCCAGTAGTATATTAGGGAGCGGGAGGGCCTACAATGAGCAGTTCTTC
TRBV12-2,NA,NA,TRBJ1-1,CASRPRGHRGAKHTEAFF,TGTGCAAGTCGCCCAAGAGGGCACAGGGGCGCGAAACACACTGAAGCTTTCTTT
TRBV28,NA,NA,TRBJ2-1,CASSFAQGVSNEQFF,TGTGCCAGCAGTTTCGCACAGGGTGTTAGCAATGAGCAGTTCTTC
TRBV28,TRBD2,NA,TRBJ2-7,CASSLPGTRNDEQYF,TGTGCCAGCAGTCTTCCCGGGACTAGAAATGACGAGCAGTACTTC
TRBV10-3,NA,few,TRBJ2-7,CAISEPSYEQYF,TGTGCCATCAGTGAGCCGTCCTACGAGCAGTACTTC
TRBV2,NA,few,TRBJ1-1,CASRGTTSTEAFF,TGTGCCAGCAGGGGGACAACGAGCACTGAAGCTTTCTTT
TRBV19,NA,few,TRBJ1-1,CASRLGANTEAFF,TGTGCCAGTAGACTAGGAGCGAACACTGAAGCTTTCTTT
TRBV6-5,TRBD1,NA,TRBJ2-2,CASSGTATRTGELFF,TGTGCCTCCTCAGGGACAGCCACTAGAACCGGGGAGCTGTTTTTT
TRBV7-6,TRBD1,NA,TRBJ2-2,CASSLAPDRSTGELFF,TGTGCCAGCAGCTTAGCCCCGGACAGGAGCACCGGGGAGCTGTTTTTT
TRBV27,TRBD2,once,TRBJ2-2,CASRPREGRTGELFF,TGTGCCAGCAGGCCACGGGAGGGCCGGACCGGGGAGCTGTTTTTT
TRBV27,NA,NA,TRBJ2-2,CASRNLAGELFF,TGTGCCAGCAGAAACCTAGCCGGGGAGCTGTTTTTT
TRBV9,NA,NA,TRBJ1-5,CASSVGSYSNQPQHF,TGTGCCAGCAGCGTGGGCAGCTATAGCAATCAGCCCCAGCATTTT
TRBV7-6,TRBD2,few,TRBJ2-1,CASSVNSGGYNEQFF,TGTGCCAGCAGCGTAAATAGCGGGGGATACAATGAGCAGTTCTTC
TRBV5-4,TRBD2,NA,TRBJ2-1,CASSLSGRSNEQFF,TGTGCCAGCAGCTTAAGCGGGAGGAGCAATGAGCAGTTCTTC